One sample yielded the 10 T cell receptor beta chains listed below, sequenced in a study of blood T cell repertoires in COVID-19. Method: immunoSEQ multiplex PCR; TCRdb's copy keeps in-frame clones and lacks some. The sample lists a few hundred thousand clones, approximately 82% occurring once. Sample: peripheral blood. The source of these receptors is a woman between 18 and 29 years old with acute or convalescent COVID-19.

The chain uses TRBV28 and TRBJ2-7; 7 nucleotides agree with TRBD2. Looked up from germline, CDR1 is MDHEN and CDR2 is SYDVKM. This CDR3 spans 17 amino acids. Trimming at V came to 2 bases and at J to 0 bases, leaving 10 bases not matched to a gene. The CDR3 sequence: CASSLLPWEGHSYEQYF. The CDR3 bases are TGTGCCAGCAGTTTACTGCCCTGGGAGGGCCACTCCTACGAGCAGTACTTC.

The chain recombines TRBV14 with TRBJ2-7; no definite D call. Trimming pared 1 base from V and 2 bases from J, leaving 9 bases between. The CDR3 contains 14 residues. Germline lookup yields CDR1 SGHDN and CDR2 FVKESK. The CDR3 loop is CASSQGLNTYEQYF. DNA of the CDR3: TGTGCCAGCAGCCAAGGACTCAACACCTACGAGCAGTACTTC.

This chain uses TRBV6-5 with TRBJ1-5, with TRBD1 as a possible D gene (5 bases). Germline CDR1 and CDR2: MNHEY and SVGAGI. With 4 bases removed from V and 4 bases from J, the gap between germline ends came to 14 bases. The CDR3 spans 15 residues. In DNA form, the CDR3 reads TGTGCCAGCAGTTGGTCTCGGGGGGTAAATCAGCCCCAGCATTTT. Its translation: CASSWSRGVNQPQHF.

There are a few counts of this clone. The chain combines TRBV15 with TRBJ2-1; TRBD2 matches 9 bases. Germline CDR1 LNHNV, CDR2 YYDKDF (reference sequence). V lost 4 bases and J lost 7; bases outside the gene matches: 11. The CDR3 loop spans 16 amino acids. This chain's CDR3 is CATSIGLGTSQNEQFF. CDR3 DNA sequence: TGTGCCACCAGCATTGGGTTAGGGACTAGCCAGAATGAGCAGTTCTTC.

The genes are TRBV10-3 and TRBJ2-7; 12 bases align to TRBD1. The CDR3 extends over 14 amino acids. Per germline, CDR1 ENHRY and CDR2 SYGVKD. The V gene end was trimmed by 6 bases and the J gene end by 4 bases; junction bases not matched to a gene: 4. CDR3 coding DNA: TGTGCCATCAGGGGACAGGGGGCGGCTTACGAGCAGTACTTC. Protein sequence: CAIRGQGAAYEQYF.

This sequence joins TRBV6-5 and TRBJ2-7; D possibly corresponds to TRBD2 (6 bases). This CDR3 contains 14 residues. The germline gives CDR1 MNHEY, CDR2 SVGAGI. Trimming cost V 6 bases and J 4 bases, with 16 bases left between them. CDR3 protein: CASSQRRGTYEQYF. The DNA for the CDR3 is TGTGCCAGCAGCCAGCGCCGGGGGACTTACGAGCAGTACTTC.

With regard to this clone: The junction shows a germline mismatch at one end, possibly a read error. The chain links TRBV7-7 to TRBJ2-3; a possible D gene is TRBD1 (5 bases). Germline CDR1 and CDR2: SSHAT and FNYEAQ (reference sequence). The CDR3 spans 15 residues. The CDR3 reads CASSLLAGSDDTQYF. CDR3 DNA sequence: TGTGCTAGCAGCTTATTGGCAGGGTCTGACGATACGCAGTATTTT.

The V and J genes are TRBV30 and TRBJ2-5, with 14 bases fitting TRBD2. J gave up 5 bases and V 2 bases, and 7 bases lay outside the gene matches. Germline values: CDR1 GTSNPN, CDR2 SVGIG (reference sequence). The CDR3 length is 16 residues. The CDR3 region is CAWSRGLAGEFETQYF. In nucleotides, the CDR3 is TGTGCCTGGAGTAGGGGACTAGCGGGAGAGTTTGAGACCCAGTACTTC.

This clone was picked up a small number of times. The CDR3 protein is CSASRGPASGAYNEQFF. As DNA, the CDR3 is TGCAGTGCTAGTCGGGGGCCTGCTAGCGGGGCTTACAATGAGCAGTTCTTC. This chain connects TRBV20-1 to TRBJ2-1, with 9 bases matching TRBD2. This CDR3 is 17 amino acids long. Germline values: CDR1 DFQATT, CDR2 SNEGSKA (reference sequence). With 3 bases clipped from V and 4 bases from J, the junction kept 13 bases outside the gene matches.

The chain has TRBV3-1 (or the pseudogene TRBV3-2) and TRBJ2-2; 7 bases match TRBD1. The CDR3 spans 13 residues. Unmatched junction bases numbered 5, after V lost 6 bases and J lost 7 bases. Germline V CDR1 and CDR2: LGHDT, YNNKEL (reference sequence). The CDR3 is CASRNRGGGELFF. DNA for the CDR3: TGTGCCAGCAGAAACAGGGGTGGCGGGGAGCTGTTTTTT.